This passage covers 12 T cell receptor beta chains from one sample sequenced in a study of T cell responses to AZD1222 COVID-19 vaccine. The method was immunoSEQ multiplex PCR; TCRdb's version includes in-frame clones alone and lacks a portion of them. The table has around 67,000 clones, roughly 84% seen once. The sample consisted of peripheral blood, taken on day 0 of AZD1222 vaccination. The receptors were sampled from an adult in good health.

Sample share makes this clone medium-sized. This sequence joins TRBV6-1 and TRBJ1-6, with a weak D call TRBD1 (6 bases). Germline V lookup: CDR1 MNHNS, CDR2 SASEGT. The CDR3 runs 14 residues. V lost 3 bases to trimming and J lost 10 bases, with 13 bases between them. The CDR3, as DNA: TGTGCCAGCAGTGATAGGACAGATCACTCACCCCTCCACTTT. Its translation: CASSDRTDHSPLHF.

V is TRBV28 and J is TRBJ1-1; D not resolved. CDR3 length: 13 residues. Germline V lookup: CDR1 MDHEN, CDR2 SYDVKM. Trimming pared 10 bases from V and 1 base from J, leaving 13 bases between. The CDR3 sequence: CAIRPPRNTEAFF. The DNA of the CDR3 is TGTGCCATCCGACCGCCCCGGAACACTGAAGCTTTCTTT. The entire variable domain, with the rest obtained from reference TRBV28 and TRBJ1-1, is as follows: DVKVTQSSRYLVKRTGEKVFLECVQDMDHENMFWYRQDPGLGLRLIYFSYDVKMKEKGDIPEGYSVSREKKERFSLILESASTNQTSMYLCAIRPPRNTEAFFGQGTRLTVV.

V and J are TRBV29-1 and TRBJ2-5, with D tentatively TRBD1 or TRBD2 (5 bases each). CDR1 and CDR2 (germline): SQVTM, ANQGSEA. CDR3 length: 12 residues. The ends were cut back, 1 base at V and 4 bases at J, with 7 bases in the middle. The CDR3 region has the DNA TGCAGCGTTGAAGGGGGGAGAGAGACCCAGTACTTC. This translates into CSVEGGRETQYF.

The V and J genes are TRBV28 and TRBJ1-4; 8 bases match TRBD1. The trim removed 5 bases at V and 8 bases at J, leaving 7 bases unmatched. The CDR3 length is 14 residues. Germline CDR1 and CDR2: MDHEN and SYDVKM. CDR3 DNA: TGTGCCAGCAGTCAGGGGGCGATGGGAGAAAAACTGTTTTTT. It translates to CASSQGAMGEKLFF. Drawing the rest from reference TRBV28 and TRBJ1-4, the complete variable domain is DVKVTQSSRYLVKRTGEKVFLECVQDMDHENMFWYRQDPGLGLRLIYFSYDVKMKEKGDIPEGYSVSREKKERFSLILESASTNQTSMYLCASSQGAMGEKLFFGSGTQLSVL.

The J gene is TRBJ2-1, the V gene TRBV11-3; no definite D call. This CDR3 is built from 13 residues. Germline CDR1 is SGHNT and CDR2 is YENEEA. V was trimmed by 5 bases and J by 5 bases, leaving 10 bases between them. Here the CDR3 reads CASSQITDNEQFF. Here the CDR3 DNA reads TGTGCCAGCAGCCAGATAACGGACAATGAGCAGTTCTTC.

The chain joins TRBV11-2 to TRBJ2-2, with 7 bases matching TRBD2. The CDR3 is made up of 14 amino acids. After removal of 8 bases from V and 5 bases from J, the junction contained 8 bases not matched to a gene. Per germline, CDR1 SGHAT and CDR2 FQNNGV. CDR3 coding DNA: TGTGCCAGCCTAACCGGGCGGGGGACCGGGGAGCTGTTTTTT. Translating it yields CASLTGRGTGELFF.

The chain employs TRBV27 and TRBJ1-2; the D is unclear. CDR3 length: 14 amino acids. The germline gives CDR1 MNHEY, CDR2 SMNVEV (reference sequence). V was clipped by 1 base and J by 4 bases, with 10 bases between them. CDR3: CASSLYPGIYGYTF. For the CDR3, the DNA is TGTGCCAGCAGTTTATATCCGGGCATCTATGGCTACACCTTC.

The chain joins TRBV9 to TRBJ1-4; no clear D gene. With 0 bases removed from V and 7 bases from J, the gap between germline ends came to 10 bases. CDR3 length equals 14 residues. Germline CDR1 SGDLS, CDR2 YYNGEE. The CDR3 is CASSVVAGSEKLFF. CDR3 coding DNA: TGTGCCAGCAGCGTAGTCGCCGGAAGTGAAAAACTGTTTTTT.

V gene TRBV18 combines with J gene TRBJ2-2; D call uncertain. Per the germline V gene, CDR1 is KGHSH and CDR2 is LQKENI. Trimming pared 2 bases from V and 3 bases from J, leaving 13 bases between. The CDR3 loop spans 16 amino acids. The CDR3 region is CASSPRLGDDTGELFF. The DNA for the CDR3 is TGTGCCAGCTCACCAAGGCTTGGCGACGACACCGGGGAGCTGTTTTTT. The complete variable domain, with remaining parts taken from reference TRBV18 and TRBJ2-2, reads NAGVMQNPRHLVRRRGQEARLRCSPMKGHSHVYWYRQLPEEGLKFMVYLQKENIIDESGMPKERFSAEFPKEGPSILRIQQVVRGDSAAYFCASSPRLGDDTGELFFGEGSRLTVL.

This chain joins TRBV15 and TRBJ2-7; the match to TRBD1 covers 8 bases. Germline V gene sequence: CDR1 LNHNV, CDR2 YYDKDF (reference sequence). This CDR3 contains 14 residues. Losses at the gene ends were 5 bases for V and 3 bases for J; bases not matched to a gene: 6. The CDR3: CATSVDRGYYEQYF. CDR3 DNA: TGTGCCACCAGCGTAGACAGGGGATACTACGAGCAGTACTTC.

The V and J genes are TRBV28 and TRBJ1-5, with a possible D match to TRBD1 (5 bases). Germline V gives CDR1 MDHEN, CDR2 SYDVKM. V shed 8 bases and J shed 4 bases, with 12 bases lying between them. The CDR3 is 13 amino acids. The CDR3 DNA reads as TGTGCCAGCGGATCGACAGCTAATCAGCCCCAGCATTTT. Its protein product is CASGSTANQPQHF.

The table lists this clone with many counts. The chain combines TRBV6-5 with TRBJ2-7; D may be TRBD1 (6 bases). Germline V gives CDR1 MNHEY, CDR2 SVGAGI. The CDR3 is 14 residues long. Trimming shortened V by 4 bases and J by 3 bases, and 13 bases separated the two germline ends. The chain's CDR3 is CASSLGQTGYEQYF. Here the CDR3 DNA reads TGTGCCAGCAGTTTGGGACAAACGGGCTACGAGCAGTACTTC.